A single sample gave rise to the 24 T cell receptor beta chains below, sequenced in a study of post-analysis software for immune sequencing data. Libraries were made from TCR beta cDNA, and they carried unique molecular identifiers. TCRdb reprocessed the PCR reads with MiXCR, giving one entry per CDR3 protein. The sample holds 150,000 to 200,000 distinct CDR3 sequences; around 28% are singletons and the top ten take 1.5%. Regarding the study as a whole: About five TRBV segments (TRBV5-6, TRBV5-1 and TRBV20-1 among them) occurred more frequently in patients than in controls.

No cognate antigen is known for these TCRs. What was sequenced was blood. These receptors were obtained from a girl between 10 and 17 years old with multiple sclerosis.

This clonotype was counted only a few times. This sequence joins TRBV27 and TRBJ2-7; D possibly uses TRBD1 or TRBD2 (5 bases each). Trimming took 3 bases from V and 2 from J, leaving 11 bases between them. CDR3 length: 14 amino acids. Per germline, CDR1 MNHEY and CDR2 SMNVEV (reference sequence). The CDR3 sequence: CASSFWDGTYEQYF. DNA for the CDR3: TGTGCCAGCAGTTTCTGGGACGGGACCTACGAGCAGTACTTC.

The chain employs TRBV20-1 and TRBJ1-1; 7 nucleotides agree with TRBD1. Unmatched junction bases numbered 6, after V lost 1 base and J lost 7 bases. Germline lookup yields CDR1 DFQATT and CDR2 SNEGSKA (reference sequence). The CDR3 is made up of 13 amino acids. This chain's CDR3 is CSARGQGGGEAFF. In DNA form, the CDR3 reads TGCAGTGCTAGAGGACAGGGCGGAGGTGAAGCTTTCTTT.

This clonotype was seen repeatedly, ten times or more. The rearrangement uses TRBV15 and TRBJ2-5; TRBD1 aligns across 10 bases. The germline gives CDR1 LNHNV, CDR2 YYDKDF (reference sequence). The trim removed 5 bases at V and 4 bases at J, leaving 7 bases unmatched. This CDR3 comprises 15 residues. The CDR3 is CATSGGQGNVETQYF. The CDR3 nucleotides are TGTGCCACCAGCGGGGGACAGGGGAACGTAGAGACCCAGTACTTC.

This clonotype was observed many times. The chain employs TRBV5-1 and TRBJ1-1; D is perhaps TRBD1 (5 bases). CDR3 length: 16 residues. V lost 2 bases to trimming and J lost 5 bases, with 19 bases between them. Germline CDR1 reads SGHRS; CDR2 reads YFSETQ. This CDR3 is CASSLINRGAGTEAFF. CDR3 nucleotide sequence: TGCGCCAGCAGCTTAATTAACCGGGGCGCGGGAACTGAAGCTTTCTTT.

J is TRBJ2-3 and V is TRBV7-8, with 7 bases lining up with TRBD2. Germline CDR1 and CDR2: SGHVS and FQNEAQ. Trimming took 3 bases from V and 1 from J; bases not matched to a gene: 10. The CDR3 has 17 amino acids. The CDR3, as DNA: TGTGCCAGCAGCTTCCTAGGGGAGGGGATTGGCACAGATACGCAGTATTTT. Translating gives CASSFLGEGIGTDTQYF.

A note on this clonotype: This could be a read error, since a much larger clone is one nucleotide away. The chain links TRBV10-2 to TRBJ2-7; tentatively, D is TRBD2 (6 bases). The J call may be wrong; the DNA end is better matched by TRBJ2-5. The germline V gene encodes CDR1 WSHSY and CDR2 SAAADI. The CDR3 runs 12 residues. The CDR3 region is CVSSSEGETQYF. The CDR3, as DNA: TGCGTCAGCTCCTCGGAGGGGGAGACCCAGTACTTC.

The V gene is TRBV7-9, the J gene TRBJ2-1; D could derive from TRBD1 or TRBD2 (6 bases each). Germline V CDR1 and CDR2: SEHNR, FQNEAQ (reference sequence). V was pared by 2 bases and J by 5 bases, with 19 bases between. The CDR3 is made up of 17 amino acids. The CDR3 is CASSLPRGPLEHNEQFF. The CDR3 bases are TGTGCCAGCAGCTTACCCCGGGGGCCATTAGAGCACAATGAGCAGTTCTTC.

A word on this clonotype: One base away lies a much larger clone, so this may be a sequencing read error. V and J are TRBV7-9 and TRBJ2-5, with TRBD2 matching 9 bases. Gene TRBJ2-7 matches the end of the DNA better, so the J call may be wrong. CDR3 length: 15 amino acids. The germline V gene encodes CDR1 SEHNR and CDR2 FQNEAQ (reference sequence). The CDR3 spells CASSFLAGSSHEQYF. The CDR3 region has the DNA TGTGCCAGCAGCTTTCTAGCGGGATCATCCCACGAGCAGTACTTC.

This clonotype has a count of ten or more. This CDR3 is CASSLSINYGYTF. CDR3 in DNA: TGTGCCAGCAGCTTGAGTATTAACTATGGCTACACCTTC. V and J are TRBV7-9 and TRBJ1-2, with no clear D. The CDR3 totals 13 residues. Looked up from germline, CDR1 is SEHNR and CDR2 is FQNEAQ (reference sequence). Trimming stripped 3 bases from V and 1 base from J, with 6 bases between.

This clonotype was detected many times. V and J are TRBV29-1 and TRBJ2-7; D may be TRBD1 (5 bases). Per the germline V gene, CDR1 is SQVTM and CDR2 is ANQGSEA. The CDR3 length is 11 residues. V dropped 7 bases and J dropped 5 bases, with 12 bases sitting between them. The CDR3 sequence: CSGGYADEQYF. The CDR3 DNA is TGCAGCGGGGGCTATGCGGACGAGCAGTACTTC.

The sample holds many counts of this clonotype. The chain links TRBV29-1 to TRBJ2-3, with 12 bases identical to TRBD2. The CDR3 is 13 residues long. The V gene's germline CDR1 is SQVTM and CDR2 ANQGSEA. In nucleotides, the CDR3 is TGCGGAGTGACTAGCGGGAGAAGGTATACGCAGTATTTT. Its translation is CGVTSGRRYTQYF.

The V call is TRBV29-1, the J call TRBJ1-4; D gene unclear. CDR3 length: 13 residues. V shed 7 bases and J shed 0 bases, with 9 bases lying between them. Germline assignment: CDR1 SQVTM and CDR2 ANQGSEA. CDR3 nucleotide sequence: TGCAGCGGTAGAAGAGCAACTAATGAAAAACTGTTTTTT. Translating it yields CSGRRATNEKLFF.

The chain has TRBV7-2 and TRBJ1-6, with a possible D match to TRBD1 (6 bases). CDR1 and CDR2 (germline): SGHTA, FQGNSA. Trimming took 5 bases from V and 4 from J, leaving 12 bases between them. CDR3 length: 15 residues. DNA of the CDR3: TGTGCCAGCAGCCCAGAGACAGGATATAATTCACCCCTCCACTTT. Translation gives CASSPETGYNSPLHF.

This clonotype has a handful of counts. The V and J genes are TRBV6-5 and TRBJ2-3; D is unresolved. Germline assignment: CDR1 MNHEY and CDR2 SVGAGI. V dropped 7 bases and J dropped 2 bases, with 13 bases sitting between them. CDR3 length equals 14 residues. CDR3 amino acids: CASTPRTATDTQYF. The CDR3 DNA reads TGTGCCAGCACTCCGAGGACCGCCACAGATACGCAGTATTTT.

The chain carries TRBV30 and TRBJ2-1; 13 nucleotides match TRBD2. CDR3 size: 16 residues. CDR1 GTSNPN and CDR2 SVGIG come from the germline V gene (reference sequence). Trimming took 0 bases from V and 8 from J; bases not matched to a gene: 7. The CDR3 DNA follows: TGTGCCTGGAGTGTATCCGGGACTAGCGGGAAGCATGAGCAGTTCTTC. Translation: CAWSVSGTSGKHEQFF.

The chain has TRBV5-8 and TRBJ2-3, with TRBD2 identical over 7 bases. Trimming removed 3 bases from V and 2 bases from J; junction bases left unmatched: 3. The germline CDR1 and CDR2 sequences are SGHTS and YDEGEE. The CDR3 consists of 14 residues. The CDR3 nucleotides are TGTGCCAGCAGCTGGGCGGGAGACACAGATACGCAGTATTTT. Translated, it gives CASSWAGDTDTQYF.

This clonotype turned up a few times. The chain links TRBV7-3 to TRBJ1-5; D not resolved. There are 13 residues in the CDR3. V lost 5 bases and J lost 5, with 10 bases in between. Germline V lookup: CDR1 SGHTA, CDR2 FQGTGA. The CDR3 region is CASSMTADQPQHF. The CDR3 nucleotides read TGTGCCAGCAGCATGACCGCGGATCAGCCCCAGCATTTT.

This clonotype was found many times. The chain is built from TRBV9 and TRBJ2-7; TRBD2 is a possible D gene (6 bases). Trimming removed 5 bases from V and 6 bases from J, with 15 bases in between. The V gene's germline CDR1 is SGDLS and CDR2 YYNGEE. This CDR3 is built from 13 residues. The CDR3 protein is CASSPVGRSEQYF. The CDR3 region has the DNA TGTGCCAGCAGTCCGGTGGGGAGGAGCGAGCAGTACTTC. Filled out from reference TRBV9 and TRBJ2-7, the complete variable domain reads DSGVTQTPKHLITATGQRVTLRCSPRSGDLSVYWYQQSLDQGLQFLIQYYNGEERAKGNILERFSAQQFPDLHSELNLSSLELGDSALYFCASSPVGRSEQYFGPGTRLTVT.

Note on this clonotype: Compared with germline, one end of the junction differs, possibly owing to a read error. The chain employs TRBV20-1 and TRBJ1-2, with 7 bases identical to TRBD1. CDR3 length: 15 residues. CDR1 is DFQATT and CDR2 is SNEGSKA in the germline V gene (reference sequence). CDR3 sequence: CSARDTRSGGYGYTF. In DNA, the CDR3 is TGCAGCGCTAGAGATACGCGGTCAGGGGGTTATGGCTACACCTTC.

The CDR3 sequence is CATQAGQNYNSPLHF. The DNA of the CDR3 is TGTGCCACCCAGGCGGGACAGAACTATAATTCACCCCTCCACTTT. This chain connects TRBV28 to TRBJ1-6, with TRBD1 identical over 7 bases. The CDR3 totals 15 residues. Germline V gives CDR1 MDHEN, CDR2 SYDVKM. The trim removed 10 bases at V and 3 bases at J, leaving 9 bases unmatched.

In the case of this clonotype: A much larger clone sits a single nucleotide away, making a read error possible. The CDR3 does not close with the conserved phenylalanine or tryptophan, likely indicating a read error. The rearrangement uses TRBV4-1 and TRBJ2-5; D assignment may be TRBD1 or TRBD2 (5 bases each). Deletions cut 5 bases from V and 11 bases from J, with 24 bases between. CDR1 MGHRA and CDR2 YSYEKL come from the germline V gene. The CDR3 is made up of 15 amino acids. The CDR3 is CASSGLGTGSREQYL. The CDR3 coding sequence is TGCGCCAGCAGCGGTCTCGGGACCGGGTCTAGAGAGCAGTACTTA.

With respect to this clonotype: The conserved phenylalanine or tryptophan is not found at the CDR3 terminus, so this likely reflects a read error. Here the CDR3 DNA reads TGTGCCAGCAGTTTAGCGCTAGCGAGGAGCCCCGATGCGCAGTATTCT. Protein: CASSLALARSPDAQYS. V usage is TRBV12-3 or TRBV12-4 and J usage is TRBJ2-3, with D tentatively TRBD2 (6 bases). This CDR3 is 16 amino acids long. V shed 0 bases and J shed 10 bases, with 20 bases lying between them.

A note on this clonotype: This sequence may be a read error, since a much larger clone differs from it by one base. This chain connects TRBV5-1 to TRBJ2-5, with D maybe TRBD2 (6 bases). The CDR3 extends over 14 amino acids. Germline CDR1 reads SGHRS; CDR2 reads YFSETQ. CDR3 nucleotide sequence: TGCGCCAGCAGCTTGACTGGGAGGAGAGAGGCCCAGTACTTC. Translation: CASSLTGRREAQYF.

This clonotype has more than one count but fewer than ten. The junction departs from the called germline gene at one end, perhaps through a read error. The chain has TRBV6-5 and TRBJ1-4; D is ambiguous. The CDR3 is 13 amino acids. In germline, CDR1 is MNHEY, CDR2 SVGAGI. The CDR3 is CTSSYSENEKLFF. As DNA, the CDR3 is TGTACCAGCAGTTACTCCGAGAATGAAAAACTGTTTTTT.